Listed here are 4 T cell receptor beta chains from one sample, sequenced in a study of Ad26.COV2.S vaccination and SARS-CoV-2 variants. Treatment noted: approximately 18 received Ad26.COV2.S at low or high dose, single or two shots; roughly 5 received placebo; per-sample allocation not given. Specimen acquisition occurred on day 63 following the initial vaccine or placebo injection. The assay was immunoSEQ multiplex PCR, and TCRdb's table has in-frame clones only and misses some. There are some 270,000 clones in the sample; approximately 88% occur only once, and approximately 3% lies in the top ten. The source material was peripheral blood, sampled in a trial of Ad26.COV2.S vaccine versus placebo. The source of these receptors is a person between 18 and 60 years old who received the Ad26.COV2.S COVID-19 vaccine or a placebo.

A few counts support this clone. This rearrangement joins TRBV5-3 to TRBJ2-7; the D call may be TRBD1 or TRBD2 (5 bases each). TRBV5-3 is an open reading frame whose function is uncertain. V gave up 4 bases and J gave up 0 bases, with 20 bases separating them. The length of the CDR3 is 17 residues. Written as DNA, the CDR3 is TGTGCCAGAAGCCCCATCGTAACGGGGCCCTCCTCCTACGAGCAGTACGTC. Translated: CARSPIVTGPSSYEQYV.

The chain uses TRBV7-9 and TRBJ1-2; D unclear. Between the trimmed V and J ends, which lost 2 bases and 5 bases, there was a span of 9 bases. This CDR3 region has 13 residues. Per germline, CDR1 SEHNR and CDR2 FQNEAQ (reference sequence). The DNA for the CDR3 is TGTGCCAGCAGCTTACGAGGAGTTTATGGCTACACCTTC. Its translation: CASSLRGVYGYTF.

The CDR3 coding sequence is TGCAGTACAGGCCGGAATGAGCAGTTCTTC. Its protein product is CSTGRNEQFF. V gene TRBV20-1 combines with J gene TRBJ2-1; the D gene is possibly TRBD1 (5 bases). The germline gives CDR1 DFQATT, CDR2 SNEGSKA (reference sequence). The CDR3 extends over 10 amino acids. Trimming removed 8 bases at V and 7 bases at J, with 9 bases between.

The V call is TRBV5-1, the J call TRBJ1-4; 11 nucleotides match TRBD1. The junction had 4 bases not matched to a gene; V was cut back by 4 bases and J by 8 bases. CDR1 and CDR2 from the germline V gene are SGHRS and YFSETQ. The CDR3 consists of 14 residues. The CDR3 DNA sequence: TGCGCCAGCAGCGGCGGGACAGGGGGAGAAAAACTGTTTTTT. Translating it yields CASSGGTGGEKLFF.